These T cell receptor beta chains were read from a single sample in a study of blood T cell repertoires in COVID-19. Sequenced by immunoSEQ multiplex PCR; TCRdb stores in-frame clones only, minus some. The data contain about 400,000 clones, around 88% of them seen just once; the ten biggest clones take up 4% to 4.5%. The specimen was peripheral blood. The receptors stem from a woman aged 25 to 39 with acute or convalescent COVID-19. Each CDR3 is given with its conserved first and last residue. Fields, in order: D gene, V gene, J gene, clone size, CDR3 DNA, CDR3 protein. A D gene is named only where the DNA matches it firmly. Some rows have no size entry. The others give once, few or many, or a class for an expanded clone.

TRBD2	TRBV28	TRBJ2-3	-	TGTGCCACCAAATCACGGGGGGATGCAGATACGCAGTATTTT	CATKSRGDADTQYF
-	TRBV28	TRBJ1-3	-	TGTGCCACCATTGCGGCCCCGGCGGACAACTCTGGAAACACCATATATTTT	CATIAAPADNSGNTIYF
-	TRBV27	TRBJ2-7	-	TGTGCCAGCATTATTAGATCCTACGAGCAGTACTTC	CASIIRSYEQYF
-	TRBV30	TRBJ1-4	few	TGTGCCTGGAGCCTCGGGAGAAGGCAGGGTGTAGGGGAAAAACTGTTTTTT	CAWSLGRRQGVGEKLFF
-	TRBV30	TRBJ1-4	-	TGTGCCTCGGATGGGGCTTCCAATGAAAAACTGTTTTTT	CASDGASNEKLFF
TRBD1	TRBV5-6	TRBJ2-7	-	TGTGCCAGCAGCCTGGACAGGTACTACGAGCAGTACTTC	CASSLDRYYEQYF
-	TRBV27	TRBJ2-1	-	TGTGCCAGCAGGGACAGCCACAATGAGCAGTTCTTC	CASRDSHNEQFF
TRBD1	TRBV5-6	TRBJ1-2	-	TGTGCCAGCAAATCGGGACAGCCTTACTATGGCTACACCTTC	CASKSGQPYYGYTF
-	TRBV19	TRBJ1-5	-	TGTGCCTCTCACAGGCTGCCGGGGGGCAATCAGCCCCAGCATTTT	CASHRLPGGNQPQHF
-	TRBV9	TRBJ1-1	-	TGTGCCAGCAGCGTAGTGATTGGGGGCCCTGGGGATGAAGCTTTCTTT	CASSVVIGGPGDEAFF
-	TRBV11-2	TRBJ2-7	-	TGTGCCAGCAGCTTTGGACAGAGCGGCGAGCAGTACTTC	CASSFGQSGEQYF
TRBD2	TRBV7-7	TRBJ2-7	few	TGTGCCAGCAGCTCTCGAGCGGGGGTTCAGTACTTC	CASSSRAGVQYF
-	TRBV5-3	TRBJ2-7	-	TGTGCCAGAAGCGAGTCTTTATTGGGGGGGCGGTACGAGCAGTACTTC	CARSESLLGGRYEQYF
TRBD1	TRBV5-4	TRBJ2-5	-	TGTGCCAGCAGCTTGGCAGGACAGGGATGGCCCAAACAAGAGACCCAGTACTTC	CASSLAGQGWPKQETQYF
TRBD1	TRBV10-3	TRBJ1-4	-	TGTGCCATCAGTGGACAGGGGAGCCTCGAAAAACTGTTTTTT	CAISGQGSLEKLFF
-	TRBV12-1	TRBJ1-1	-	TGTGCCAGTCATCCGCGGAACACTGAAGCTTTCTTT	CASHPRNTEAFF
TRBD1	TRBV9	TRBJ2-5	-	TGTGCCAGCAGCGTCTCAGGGGGAGAGACCCAGTACTTC	CASSVSGGETQYF
TRBD1	TRBV19	TRBJ2-3	-	TGTGCCAGTAACGACAGGGGGCAGAAAGATACGCAGTATTTT	CASNDRGQKDTQYF
TRBD2	TRBV5-3	TRBJ2-4	-	TGTGCCAGAAGCTCCAACCCATCCCTACTAGCGGGGGGGCTTTTTTATATATCGGACTTC	CARSSNPSLLAGGLFYISDF
TRBD1	TRBV7-7	TRBJ2-1	-	TGTGCCAGCAGTTCCTCAAACGGACAGGGACGCTGGGAGCAGTTCTTC	CASSSSNGQGRWEQFF
-	TRBV4-1	TRBJ1-1	-	TGCGCCAGCAGCCAAGATCCGGTTGAGAACACTGAAGCTTTCTTT	CASSQDPVENTEAFF
-	TRBV5-1	TRBJ1-1	-	TGCGCCAGCAGCTTGACAGGGCCATTGAACACTGAAGCTTTCTTT	CASSLTGPLNTEAFF
-	TRBV9	TRBJ2-3	few	TGTGCCAGCAGCCCCAGTTCTTTCCCAGATACGCAGTATTTT	CASSPSSFPDTQYF
-	TRBV3-1/TRBV3-2	TRBJ1-1	-	TGTGCCAGCAGTCCGGGGGTGAACACTGAAGCTTTCTTT	CASSPGVNTEAFF
-	TRBV12-3/TRBV12-4	TRBJ1-6	few	TGTGCCGCTAGGGGCTCCTATAATTCACCCCTCCACTTT	CAARGSYNSPLHF
TRBD1	TRBV3-1/TRBV3-2	TRBJ2-2	few	TGTGCCAGCAGCAACCGACAGGGGGCCGGGGAGCTGTTTTTT	CASSNRQGAGELFF
TRBD2	TRBV28	TRBJ2-5	-	TGTGCCAGCAGTACGGGGACTATAGACTACCAAGAGACCCAGTACTTC	CASSTGTIDYQETQYF
TRBD2	TRBV4-1	TRBJ2-5	-	TGCGCCAGCAGCCAAGATCGAAGCGGGACCCGGACCCAGTACTTC	CASSQDRSGTRTQYF
-	TRBV30	TRBJ2-1	-	TGTGCCTGGAGTGCTTCTTCGAGCTCCTACAATGAGCAGTTCTTC	CAWSASSSSYNEQFF
-	TRBV5-4	TRBJ1-2	-	TGTGCCAGCAGCCACCCGGACGGGAGGACTAACTATGGCTACACCTTC	CASSHPDGRTNYGYTF
-	TRBV4-1	TRBJ2-2	-	TGCGCCAGCAGCCAATTTGGGGCAGCGAACACCGGGGAGCTGTTTTTT	CASSQFGAANTGELFF
-	TRBV7-8	TRBJ2-7	-	TGTGCCAGCAGCTTCGGGTGGAGGTACGAGCAGTACTTC	CASSFGWRYEQYF
-	TRBV19	TRBJ1-2	many	TGTGCCACCCGATGGGGGGATGGCTACACCTTC	CATRWGDGYTF
TRBD1	TRBV3-1/TRBV3-2	TRBJ1-6	-	TGTGCCAGCAGCCAAGATCCAGGGGGATATTCACCCCTCCACTTT	CASSQDPGGYSPLHF
-	TRBV7-2	TRBJ1-3	-	TGTGCCAGCAGCTTAGACCCGGGCGGGTCTGGAAACACCATATATTTT	CASSLDPGGSGNTIYF
-	TRBV25-1	TRBJ1-1	-	TGTGCCAGCAGCAGGGGCCCCTCGGGGACTGAAGCTTTCTTT	CASSRGPSGTEAFF
-	TRBV7-8	TRBJ1-1	few	TGTGCCAGCAGCTTCGGCGGTGAAGCTTTCTTT	CASSFGGEAFF
TRBD2	TRBV15	TRBJ2-3	-	TGTGCCACCAGCACATTAGCGGGGGTAGATACGCAGTATTTT	CATSTLAGVDTQYF